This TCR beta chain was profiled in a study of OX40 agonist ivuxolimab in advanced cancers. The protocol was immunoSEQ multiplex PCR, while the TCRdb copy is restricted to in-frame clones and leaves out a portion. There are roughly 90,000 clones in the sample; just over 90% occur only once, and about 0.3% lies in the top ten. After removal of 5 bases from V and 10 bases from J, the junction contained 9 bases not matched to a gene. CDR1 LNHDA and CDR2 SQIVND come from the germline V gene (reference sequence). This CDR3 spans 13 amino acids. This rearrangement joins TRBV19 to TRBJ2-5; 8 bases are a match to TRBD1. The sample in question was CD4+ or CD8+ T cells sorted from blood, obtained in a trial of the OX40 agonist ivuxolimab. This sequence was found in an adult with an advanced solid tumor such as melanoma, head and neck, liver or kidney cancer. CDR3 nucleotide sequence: TGTGCCAGTAGTCCCGTGGACAGGGAGGACCAGTACTTC. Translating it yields CASSPVDREDQYF.